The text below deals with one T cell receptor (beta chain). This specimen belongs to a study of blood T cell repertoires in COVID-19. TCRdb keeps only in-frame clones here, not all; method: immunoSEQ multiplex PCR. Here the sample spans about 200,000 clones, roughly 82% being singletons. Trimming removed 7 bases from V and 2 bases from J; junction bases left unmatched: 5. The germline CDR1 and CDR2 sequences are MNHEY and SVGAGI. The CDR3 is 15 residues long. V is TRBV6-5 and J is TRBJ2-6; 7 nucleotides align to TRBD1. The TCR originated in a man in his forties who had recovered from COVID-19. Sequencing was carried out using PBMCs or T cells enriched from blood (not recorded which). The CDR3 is CASTNTGAGANVLTF. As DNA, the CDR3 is TGTGCCAGCACTAATACAGGGGCTGGGGCCAACGTCCTGACTTTC.